This T cell receptor beta chain was found in a study of T cell changes during pregnancy in multiple sclerosis. The data were produced by immunoSEQ multiplex PCR, yet TCRdb's version contains in-frame clones alone and is incomplete. The profile shows tens of thousands of clones, roughly 93% of them singletons. This CDR3 region has 16 residues. V shed 4 bases, J shed 5 bases, and the junction held 8 bases outside the gene matches. CDR1 is MRHNA and CDR2 is SNTAGT in the germline V gene. The rearrangement joins TRBV6-4 to TRBJ1-6; 7 positions agree with TRBD1. The TCR comes from a female donor with multiple sclerosis, enrolled in a pregnancy study. This material consisted of peripheral blood, taken in the first trimester of pregnancy. CDR3 residues: CASSGSWDSDNSPLHF. The CDR3 region has the DNA TGTGCCAGCAGTGGGAGCTGGGACAGCGATAATTCACCCCTCCACTTT.